The entry below gives a single T cell receptor (beta chain) sequence along with its context. The authors' processing: Reference gene primer amplification gave nucleated cell count estimates. The data were produced by immunoSEQ multiplex PCR, yet TCRdb's version contains in-frame clones alone and is incomplete. V, J and clone size reflect that table, while D and trimming were determined from the DNA. The table records 180,000 or so clones, approximately 88% of them present only once. CDR3 length: 16 residues. The V gene end was trimmed by 5 bases and the J gene end by 2 bases; junction bases not matched to a gene: 3. Germline-derived CDR1 and CDR2 are SEHNR and FQNEAQ (reference sequence). These data belong to a study of blood T cell repertoires in COVID-19. Overall study context: The samples span acute and convalescent COVID-19 from the United States, Italy and Spain. Sample material is recorded as cDNA or gDNA derived from T cells, B-cell-depleted T cells, or PBMCs.

The chain employs TRBV7-9 and TRBJ2-3; 14 bases fit TRBD2. This clonotype originated in a woman in her 30s with acute or convalescent COVID-19. The sequencing sample was made of peripheral blood. CDR3 loop: CASSRLAGGSTDTQYF. As DNA, the CDR3 is TGTGCCAGCAGCAGACTAGCGGGAGGGTCCACAGATACGCAGTATTTT.